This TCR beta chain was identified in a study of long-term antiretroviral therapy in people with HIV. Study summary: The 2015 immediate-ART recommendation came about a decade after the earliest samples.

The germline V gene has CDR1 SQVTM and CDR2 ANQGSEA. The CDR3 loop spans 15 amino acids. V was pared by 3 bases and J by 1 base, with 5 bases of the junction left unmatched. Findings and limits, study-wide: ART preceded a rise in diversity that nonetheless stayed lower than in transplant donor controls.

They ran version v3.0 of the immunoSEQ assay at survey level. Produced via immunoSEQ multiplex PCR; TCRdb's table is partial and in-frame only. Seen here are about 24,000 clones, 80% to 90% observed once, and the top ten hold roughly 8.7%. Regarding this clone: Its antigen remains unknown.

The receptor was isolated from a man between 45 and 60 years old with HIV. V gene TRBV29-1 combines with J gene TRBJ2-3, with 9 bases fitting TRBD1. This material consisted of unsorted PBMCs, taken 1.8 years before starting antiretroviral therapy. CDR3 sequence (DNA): TGCAGCGTTGATGGGGGGACAGGGCGCACAGATACGCAGTATTTT. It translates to CSVDGGTGRTDTQYF.